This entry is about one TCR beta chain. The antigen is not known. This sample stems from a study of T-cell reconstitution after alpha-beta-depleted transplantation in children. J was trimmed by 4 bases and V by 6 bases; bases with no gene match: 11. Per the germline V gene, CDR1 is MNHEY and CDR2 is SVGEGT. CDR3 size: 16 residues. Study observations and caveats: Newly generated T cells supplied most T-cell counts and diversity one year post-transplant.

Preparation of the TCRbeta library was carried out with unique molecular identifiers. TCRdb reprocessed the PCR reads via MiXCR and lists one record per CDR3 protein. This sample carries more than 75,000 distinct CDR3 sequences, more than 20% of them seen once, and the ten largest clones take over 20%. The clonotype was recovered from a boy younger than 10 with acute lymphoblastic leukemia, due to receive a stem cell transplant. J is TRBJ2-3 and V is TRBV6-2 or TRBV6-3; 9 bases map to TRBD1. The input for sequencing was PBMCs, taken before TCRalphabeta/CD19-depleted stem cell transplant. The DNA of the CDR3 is TGTGCCAGCAGCTACACGGACAGGGGAGTAGCAGATACGCAGTATTTT. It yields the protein CASSYTDRGVADTQYF.